The T cell receptor beta chain under discussion was sequenced for a study of long-term antiretroviral therapy in people with HIV. Per the germline V gene, CDR1 is GTSNPN and CDR2 is SVGIG (reference sequence). This CDR3 comprises 13 residues. Trimming took 5 bases from V and 0 from J, leaving 8 bases between them. In each sample, roughly 0.9-10 million cryopreserved PBMC were present before DNA extraction. Version v3.0 of the immunoSEQ assay ran at survey level. The protocol was immunoSEQ multiplex PCR, while the TCRdb copy is restricted to in-frame clones and leaves out a portion. The profile shows 25,000 to 35,000 clones, more than 85% of them singletons. In regard to this clone: Its specificity is unknown.

Study-wide findings and caveats: Specimen acquisition occurred between 2004 and 2017, potentially under older ART regimens.

The chain uses TRBV30 and TRBJ1-5; perhaps TRBD1 as D (5 bases). Material: unsorted PBMCs, obtained 2 years after starting antiretroviral therapy. The receptor was derived from a man between 45 and 60 years old with HIV. DNA for the CDR3: TGTGCCTGGGGGACCTATAGCAATCAGCCCCAGCATTTT. Translating gives CAWGTYSNQPQHF. The full variable domain, with the rest looked up from reference TRBV30 and TRBJ1-5, is SQTIHQWPATLVQPVGSPLSLECTVEGTSNPNLYWYRQAAGRGLQLLFYSVGIGQISSEVPQNLSASRPQDRQFILSSKKLLLSDSGFYLCAWGTYSNQPQHFGDGTRLSIL.